One T cell receptor (beta chain) is described in this entry. Antigen unknown. The junction shows a germline mismatch at one end, possibly a read error. TCRbeta libraries were built with three rounds of nested PCR, modified from ARM-PCR. TCRdb processed the multiplex PCR reads anew with MiXCR; each CDR3 protein has one entry. The profile shows about 100,000 distinct CDR3 sequences, 65% of them singletons. Looked up from germline, CDR1 is MNHNS and CDR2 is SASEGT. The CDR3 sequence is 13 residues long. The data originate from a study of tumor and adjacent non-tumor tissue in lung cancer. Study in general: There were about twelve adenocarcinoma, 2 squamous cell carcinoma and 1 small cell lung cancer cases. Aged about 31 to 80 years, patients included nine to ten men and 4 or 5 women with stage I to III disease.

This sample's RNA came from whole unsorted tissue. Distant lung tissue was collected more than 3 cm away from the tumor edge. Study results and limitations: Compared with tumor, normal lung showed significantly lower TCR diversity.

The chain couples TRBV6-1 to TRBJ1-1; maybe TRBD1 (5 bases). The sequencing sample was made of distant non-tumor lung tissue. The sequence derives from a man between 25 and 39 years old with non-small cell lung cancer. CDR3 loop: CTSSLTGNTEAFF. The CDR3 coding sequence is TGTACCAGCAGTCTCACAGGGAACACTGAAGCTTTCTTT.